Each of the 6 T cell receptor beta chains below was sequenced from the same sample in a study of naive and memory T cell subsets. TCR cDNA received a 3' ligated oligonucleotide that carried a UMI. The SP2 primer and nested alpha and beta constant region primers amplified ligated cDNA in four rounds. TCRdb re-called the UMI-ligation and nested PCR reads through MiXCR, storing one row per CDR3 protein. The sample holds around 24,000 distinct CDR3 sequences, 4% to 6.5% seen once. Sequencing was performed on blood. These receptor sequences come from an adult in good health.

This clonotype qualifies as medium-sized (0.01 to 0.1%). V and J are TRBV29-1 and TRBJ2-1; 10 bases match TRBD2. V dropped 2 bases and J dropped 7; count of bases not matched to a gene: 11. Germline V lookup: CDR1 SQVTM, CDR2 ANQGSEA. The CDR3 covers 16 residues. CDR3 nucleotides: TGCAGCGTTGAATTTCCTCAGGGACTAGCGTCAAATGAGCAGTTCTTC. Its translation is CSVEFPQGLASNEQFF.

In this sample, this clonotype turned up many times. The chain employs TRBV6-2 or TRBV6-3 and TRBJ2-7; D tentatively fits TRBD1 or TRBD2 (5 bases each). Deletions cut 7 bases from V and 6 bases from J, with 19 bases between. There are 14 residues in the CDR3. Germline values: CDR1 MNHEY, CDR2 SVGEGT. The CDR3 is CASNPSGTIGEQYF. The CDR3 DNA is TGTGCCAGCAATCCGTCAGGGACGATCGGCGAGCAGTACTTC.

This clonotype was observed at least ten times. This chain uses TRBV29-1 with TRBJ1-5; D ambiguous. The length of the CDR3 is 14 residues. V shed 4 bases and J shed 2 bases, with 12 bases lying between them. Per germline, CDR1 SQVTM and CDR2 ANQGSEA. The DNA for the CDR3 is TGCAGCGTTGTTCTGGTTGGGCGCAATCAGCCCCAGCATTTT. This gives the protein CSVVLVGRNQPQHF.

This clonotype has at least ten counts. This chain connects TRBV12-3 or TRBV12-4 to TRBJ1-2; unclear D gene. CDR3 length equals 15 residues. Trimming pared 3 bases from V and 2 bases from J, leaving 13 bases between. CDR3 nucleotide sequence: TGTGCCAGCAGTTTTGGCTACAGAATGAACTATGGCTACACCTTC. Its protein product is CASSFGYRMNYGYTF.

This clonotype was counted ten times or more. The V and J genes are TRBV28 and TRBJ1-5; TRBD1 matches 8 bases. J was trimmed by 3 bases and V by 3 bases; bases with no gene match: 4. This CDR3 has 15 residues. Germline values: CDR1 MDHEN, CDR2 SYDVKM. The CDR3 loop is CASSLTGATNQPQHF. The CDR3 DNA sequence: TGTGCCAGCAGTTTGACAGGGGCCACCAATCAGCCCCAGCATTTT.

This clonotype has ten or more counts. The chain is built from TRBV6-6 and TRBJ2-3; 7 nucleotides align to TRBD1. The germline V gene encodes CDR1 MNHNY and CDR2 SVGAGI (reference sequence). CDR3 length: 15 amino acids. After removal of 3 bases from V and 2 bases from J, the junction contained 5 bases not matched to a gene. CDR3 sequence reads: CASSYPGQFTDTQYF. The CDR3 DNA sequence: TGTGCCAGCAGTTATCCGGGACAGTTCACAGATACGCAGTATTTT.